This T cell receptor (beta chain) was observed in a study of blood T cell repertoires in COVID-19. In the study overall: Samples came from the United States, Italy and Spain, spanning acute and convalescent COVID-19.

This CDR3 has 13 residues. Per the study methods: Amplification with reference gene primers provided the estimates of nucleated cell counts. TCRdb's copy holds only in-frame clones and misses some; the assay was immunoSEQ multiplex PCR. The DNA was the basis for D and trimming; V, J and clone size are from that table. This sample has 210,000 or so clones, with around 84% found just once. The specimen sequenced was PBMCs or T cells enriched from blood (not recorded which). This TCR was recovered from a man aged 25-40 years with acute COVID-19. The gene calls are TRBV12-3 or TRBV12-4 and TRBJ2-7; 7 bases are a match to TRBD1. This CDR3 is CATGTDLTYEQYF. DNA of the CDR3: TGTGCAACCGGGACAGACCTAACCTACGAGCAGTACTTC.